This T cell receptor (beta chain) is drawn from a study of post-analysis software for immune sequencing data. Study outcomes and limitations: Roughly five TRBV segments appeared more often in patients than in controls, and TRBV5-6, TRBV5-1 and TRBV20-1 were among these.

Germline V gene lookup returns CDR1 DFQATT and CDR2 SNEGSKA (reference sequence). The trim removed 2 bases at V and 5 bases at J, leaving 7 bases unmatched. The CDR3 is 15 amino acids. Each TCR beta cDNA library carried unique molecular identifiers. Each CDR3 protein is one row after TCRdb ran MiXCR on the PCR reads. The data hold under 900,000 distinct CDR3 sequences, with approximately 53% observed a single time. Comments on this clonotype: The antigen remains unidentified.

The J gene is TRBJ2-1, the V gene TRBV20-1; 9 positions match TRBD1. Sequenced: blood. The source is a girl under 18 with multiple sclerosis. CDR3 sequence reads: CSARKQGATNNEQFF. DNA for the CDR3: TGCAGTGCTAGAAAACAGGGGGCCACCAACAATGAGCAGTTCTTC.